This T cell receptor (beta chain) was recorded in a study of tumor and adjacent non-tumor tissue in lung cancer. A modified ARM-PCR protocol with three rounds of nested PCR amplified TCRbeta. TCRdb itself ran the multiplex PCR reads through MiXCR, one entry per CDR3 protein. The sample yields 50,000 to 70,000 distinct CDR3 sequences, around two thirds seen once. This clonotype was counted a single time. The CDR3 does not close with the conserved phenylalanine or tryptophan, likely indicating a read error. The template was RNA from unsorted bulk tissue. More than 3 cm separated this lung sample from the edge of the tumor. The sample taken for sequencing was distant non-tumor lung tissue. This clonotype originated in a man between 65 and 85 years old with non-small cell lung cancer.

CDR3 loop: CANSLDTTEQFS. The CDR3 DNA sequence: TGTGCCAACAGCTTAGACACCACTGAGCAGTTCTCC. The chain uses TRBV11-3 and TRBJ2-1; no firm D call. Germline CDR1 SGHNT, CDR2 YENEEA. This CDR3 region has 12 residues.